This TCR beta chain was obtained from a study of tumor-infiltrating lymphocytes in primary liver carcinoma. Study information: The patient population consisted of men and women between 30 and 69 years of age. Among the tumors, stages were T1-T3 N0M0 and sizes roughly 4.2 to 11 cm.

Both blood RNA, taken from unsorted whole blood, and germline DNA were extracted. Donors were untreated and chronically infected with HBV. Germline V gene data show CDR1 as SGHKS and CDR2 as YYEKEE (reference sequence). The CDR3 is 19 residues long. V shed 1 base and J 5 bases; nucleotides not matched to a gene: 14. Total RNA (around 500 ng) served as template for TCR beta cDNA synthesis primed by a constant-region primer. Slightly modified ARM-PCR with three nested multiplex PCR rounds yielded TCR beta libraries. TRBV1-TRBV30 forward primers paired with a C-beta reverse primer drove the first two PCR rounds, about 10 cycles each. MiXCR, applied by TCRdb to the multiplex PCR reads, yields one record per CDR3 protein. The sample holds approximately 330,000 distinct CDR3 sequences, approximately 64% seen once. For this clonotype: Its antigen is as yet unknown.

Notes on the study in general: Reduced overlap was seen in tumor-adjacent and tumor-blood pairs versus tumor region pairs.

The sequence came from a man aged 35 to 55 with primary liver carcinoma and hepatitis B virus infection. What was sequenced was peripheral blood. The chain joins TRBV5-5 to TRBJ2-2, with 10 bases matching TRBD2. Here the CDR3 reads CASSLNILAGVIRTGELFF. The DNA of the CDR3 is TGTGCCAGCAGCTTGAATATCCTAGCGGGAGTAATAAGGACCGGGGAGCTGTTTTTT.